This TCR beta chain originates from a study of OX40 agonist ivuxolimab in advanced cancers. On the study more broadly: It was ivuxolimab, an agonistic anti-OX40 (CD134) antibody, that patients were treated with. Of mixed ages from about 23 to 85 and averaging 60 years, the group was about 80% male. Study results and caveats: CD4+ T cells averaged fewer expanded clones than CD8+ T cells. Among the lowest levels of clonal expansion were found in partial responders at 0.1-3.0 mg/kg.

The V end was cut by 6 bases, the J end by 6 bases, with 15 bases between. The germline gives CDR1 MNHEY, CDR2 SMNVEV (reference sequence). The CDR3 consists of 14 residues. This clone turned up a few times. What it binds is unknown. Clones were read by immunoSEQ multiplex PCR, and TCRdb kept only the in-frame ones, dropping some. The sample yields more than 85,000 clones, roughly 83% seen once. The receptor was derived from an adult with an advanced solid tumor such as melanoma, head and neck, liver or kidney cancer. J is TRBJ1-5 and V is TRBV27, with D possibly TRBD1 on 6 matching bases. Material: CD4+ or CD8+ T cells sorted from blood, obtained in a trial of the OX40 agonist ivuxolimab. The CDR3 is CASRGLGGGQPQHF. In DNA form, the CDR3 reads TGTGCCAGCAGGGGACTGGGAGGGGGTCAGCCCCAGCATTTT.